A single sample gave rise to the 24 T cell receptor beta chains below, sequenced in a study of blood T cell repertoires in COVID-19. TCRdb's copy holds only in-frame clones and misses some; the assay was immunoSEQ multiplex PCR. In the table there are 30,000 to 45,000 clones, 89% of which are singletons. Sequencing input: peripheral blood. Receptor source: a human donor in a cohort sampled during active COVID-19.

V and J are TRBV6-5 and TRBJ2-3; D gene unclear. The CDR3 runs 16 residues. V was cut by 2 bases and J by 1 base, with 13 bases left in between. Germline loops: CDR1 MNHEY, CDR2 SVGAGI. As DNA, the CDR3 is TGTGCCAGCAGTTACCCCGGTGCAGGCGGCACAGATACGCAGTATTTT. This sequence encodes CASSYPGAGGTDTQYF.

CDR3 DNA: TGCGCCAGCAGCCGAGGCCTTTCTGGGGAGCTGTTTTTT. Its protein is CASSRGLSGELFF. V and J are TRBV4-1 and TRBJ2-2; no firm D call. V gave up 4 bases and J gave up 8 bases, with 11 bases separating them. There are 13 residues in the CDR3. CDR1 and CDR2 (germline): MGHRA, YSYEKL.

The chain uses TRBV7-2 and TRBJ1-5; 7 nucleotides line up with TRBD1. The V and J ends lost 6 bases and 0 bases, in that order; junction bases with no gene match: 5. Germline-derived CDR1 and CDR2 are SGHTA and FQGNSA. The CDR3 is 15 residues long. CDR3 amino acids: CASSLRGPSNQPQHF. The CDR3 DNA is TGTGCCAGCAGTTTAAGGGGGCCTAGCAATCAGCCCCAGCATTTT.

The gene calls are TRBV12-5 and TRBJ1-1; 8 bases map to TRBD1. Germline trimming cut 2 bases from V and 5 bases from J; bases unmatched to any gene: 10. The CDR3 has 16 residues. CDR1 and CDR2 from the germline V gene are LGHNT and FRNRAP. The CDR3 loop is CASGLIQGASWTEAFF. CDR3 DNA sequence: TGTGCTAGTGGTTTGATTCAGGGGGCTTCGTGGACTGAAGCTTTCTTT.

V usage is TRBV12-5 and J usage is TRBJ1-1; tentatively, D is TRBD1 (5 bases). This CDR3 comprises 13 residues. CDR1 is LGHNT and CDR2 is FRNRAP in the germline V gene. The V end lost 7 bases, the J end lost 1 base, and 10 bases lay between the germline ends. DNA for the CDR3: TGTGCTAGTGCATCAGGGTGGAACACTGAAGCTTTCTTT. Its protein product is CASASGWNTEAFF.

CDR3 in DNA: TGCGCCAGCAGCCTGGACAGTGACTCTGGAAACACCATATATTTT. Translation gives CASSLDSDSGNTIYF. V and J are TRBV4-1 and TRBJ1-3, with a possible D match to TRBD1 (6 bases). Germline V gives CDR1 MGHRA, CDR2 YSYEKL. Trimming pared 4 bases from V and 0 bases from J, leaving 10 bases between. This CDR3 contains 15 residues.

In this sample, this clone is medium-sized (0.01 to 0.1%). The chain links TRBV6-5 to TRBJ2-1, with D perhaps TRBD2 (6 bases). Looked up from germline, CDR1 is MNHEY and CDR2 is SVGAGI. The CDR3 consists of 14 residues. The V gene lost 5 bases and the J gene lost 0 bases, with 8 bases spanning the gap. CDR3 nucleotides: TGTGCCAGCAGTCGGGGGAGCTCCTACAATGAGCAGTTCTTC. Encoded protein: CASSRGSSYNEQFF.

This clone appeared once. J is TRBJ1-5 and V is TRBV27, with 7 positions matching TRBD1. J gave up 4 bases and V 5 bases, and 8 bases lay outside the gene matches. From germline, CDR1 is MNHEY and CDR2 SMNVEV (reference sequence). CDR3 length: 15 residues. The CDR3 DNA is TGTGCCAGCAGTCCTTTACAGGGGCCGAATCAGCCCCAGCATTTT. Translation gives CASSPLQGPNQPQHF.

The rearrangement links TRBV18 to TRBJ1-2; no reliable D call. CDR3 length: 14 amino acids. V gave up 2 bases and J gave up 0 bases, with 7 bases separating them. Per the germline V gene, CDR1 is KGHSH and CDR2 is LQKENI. The CDR3 sequence is CASSPTQTNYGYTF. DNA for the CDR3: TGTGCCAGCTCACCAACACAGACTAACTATGGCTACACCTTC.

V and J are TRBV4-3 and TRBJ1-5, with D unresolved. V lost 0 bases and J 6 bases, leaving 12 bases between the germline ends. The CDR3 loop spans 15 amino acids. Per the germline V gene, CDR1 is LGHNA and CDR2 is YSLEER. The CDR3 loop reads CASSQDSGVTQPQHF. The DNA for the CDR3 is TGCGCCAGCAGCCAAGATTCCGGGGTGACTCAGCCCCAGCATTTT.

The V call is TRBV7-2, the J call TRBJ2-7; 10 bases line up with TRBD1. V lost 5 bases to trimming and J lost 2 bases; unmatched junction nucleotides: 6. Looked up from germline, CDR1 is SGHTA and CDR2 is FQGNSA. CDR3 size: 15 residues. The CDR3 spells CASSLTGTGAYEQYF. In nucleotides, the CDR3 is TGTGCCAGCAGCCTTACCGGGACAGGGGCCTACGAGCAGTACTTC.

The rearrangement links TRBV19 to TRBJ2-1; 9 bases are a match to TRBD2. CDR3 length: 15 residues. Per the germline V gene, CDR1 is LNHDA and CDR2 is SQIVND (reference sequence). V was clipped by 1 base and J by 5 bases; unmatched bases: 3. The CDR3 loop is CASSIASGVHNEQFF. The CDR3 nucleotides read TGTGCCAGTAGTATAGCTAGCGGGGTACACAATGAGCAGTTCTTC.

The chain combines TRBV7-9 with TRBJ2-7; possible D gene TRBD1, 5 bases. V was pared by 7 bases and J by 7 bases, with 11 bases between. This CDR3 region has 11 residues. Germline V CDR1 and CDR2: SEHNR, FQNEAQ (reference sequence). The CDR3 sequence: CASNLGQEQYF. Written as DNA, the CDR3 is TGTGCCAGCAACTTGGGGCAGGAGCAGTACTTC.

This clone has only one observation. This chain connects TRBV3-1 (or the pseudogene TRBV3-2) to TRBJ2-3; 8 nucleotides match TRBD2. Trimming at V came to 0 bases and at J to 6 bases, leaving 5 bases not matched to a gene. Germline V gives CDR1 LGHDT, CDR2 YNNKEL (reference sequence). The CDR3 has 15 residues. The CDR3 reads CASSQEGLASDTQYF. The CDR3 DNA reads TGTGCCAGCAGCCAAGAAGGACTAGCCTCGGATACGCAGTATTTT.

The V gene is TRBV4-1, the J gene TRBJ2-1; tentative D call: TRBD2 (5 bases). CDR3 length: 15 residues. Looked up from germline, CDR1 is MGHRA and CDR2 is YSYEKL. V was trimmed by 4 bases and J by 4 bases, leaving 14 bases between them. The chain's CDR3 is CASSLQHGEYNEQFF. Written as DNA, the CDR3 is TGCGCCAGCAGCCTACAACACGGGGAGTACAATGAGCAGTTCTTC.

The V and J genes are TRBV3-1 (or the pseudogene TRBV3-2) and TRBJ2-7, with 8 bases aligning to TRBD1. From germline, CDR1 is LGHDT and CDR2 YNNKEL (reference sequence). The CDR3 loop spans 15 amino acids. V was pared by 4 bases and J by 3 bases, with 8 bases of the junction left unmatched. The CDR3 here is CASSPPDRANYEQYF. The DNA for the CDR3 is TGTGCCAGCAGCCCCCCGGACAGGGCGAACTACGAGCAGTACTTC.

V and J are TRBV19 and TRBJ2-7; 13 bases line up with TRBD2. The germline V gene encodes CDR1 LNHDA and CDR2 SQIVND (reference sequence). With 8 bases clipped from V and 5 bases from J, the junction kept 15 bases outside the gene matches. This CDR3 region has 17 residues. The CDR3 region is CASPSGLRGLAGNEQYF. The CDR3 coding sequence is TGTGCCAGTCCCTCGGGACTGCGGGGACTAGCGGGAAACGAGCAGTACTTC.

The rearrangement joins TRBV18 to TRBJ2-3, with a tentative D call TRBD2 (7 bases). Germline V gene sequence: CDR1 KGHSH, CDR2 LQKENI. This CDR3 region has 14 residues. Deletions cut 8 bases from V and 1 base from J, with 13 bases between. CDR3 DNA sequence: TGTGCCAGCGCCCCGGGGGGCCGCACAGATACGCAGTATTTT. Protein sequence: CASAPGGRTDTQYF.

J is TRBJ2-3 and V is TRBV6-5, with D tentatively TRBD2 (6 bases). CDR1 and CDR2 from the germline V gene are MNHEY and SVGAGI. The CDR3 consists of 16 residues. V lost 4 bases to trimming and J lost 1 base, with 15 bases between them. CDR3 amino acids: CASSSRRLVGTDTQYF. As DNA, the CDR3 is TGTGCCAGCAGTTCCCGTCGACTAGTCGGCACAGATACGCAGTATTTT.

The rearrangement links TRBV5-1 to TRBJ1-1; TRBD1 might be the D (5 bases). Germline V gene sequence: CDR1 SGHRS, CDR2 YFSETQ. This CDR3 region has 14 residues. The ends were cut back, 4 bases at V and 10 bases at J, with 20 bases in the middle. The chain's CDR3 is CASSRHRDGEGAFF. Written as DNA, the CDR3 is TGCGCCAGCAGCAGACACCGGGACGGGGAGGGAGCTTTCTTT.

In this sample, this clone turned up once. V is TRBV5-1 and J is TRBJ2-7; D might be TRBD2 (5 bases). In germline, CDR1 is SGHRS, CDR2 YFSETQ. Deletions cut 0 bases from V and 1 base from J, with 8 bases between. The length of the CDR3 is 14 residues. CDR3 sequence (DNA): TGCGCCAGCAGCTTGGAACGGGGATCCTACGAGCAGTACTTC. Encoded protein: CASSLERGSYEQYF.

This clone occurred once. V is TRBV15 and J is TRBJ2-1; 9 nucleotides agree with TRBD2. The ends lost 0 bases at V and 10 bases at J; junction bases unmatched: 4. Germline lookup yields CDR1 LNHNV and CDR2 YYDKDF (reference sequence). The CDR3 is 14 amino acids. The CDR3 here is CATSRDAGGGEQFF. CDR3 bases: TGTGCCACCAGCAGAGATGCGGGAGGGGGGGAGCAGTTCTTC.

The chain uses TRBV6-5 and TRBJ1-2, with TRBD1 matching over 8 bases. This CDR3 is built from 15 residues. Trimming removed 4 bases from V and 2 bases from J; junction bases left unmatched: 6. Germline values: CDR1 MNHEY, CDR2 SVGAGI. CDR3 coding DNA: TGTGCCAGCAGTTCCCAGACAGGGGCGAACTATGGCTACACCTTC. It codes for CASSSQTGANYGYTF.

The chain links TRBV3-1 (or the pseudogene TRBV3-2) to TRBJ1-2, with D unclear. Trimming removed 7 bases from V and 0 bases from J, with 12 bases in between. This CDR3 spans 14 amino acids. From germline, CDR1 is LGHDT and CDR2 YNNKEL (reference sequence). CDR3 coding DNA: TGTGCCAGCACGCCACCGGGAGCTAACTATGGCTACACCTTC. This translates into CASTPPGANYGYTF.